Listed here is a single TCR beta chain. Its matching antigen is unknown. This sample is part of a study of a mutant IDH1 vaccine in newly diagnosed glioma. Study-wide context: Patients arrived already treated with radiotherapy, temozolomide, or both, most having had both.

Study-level findings and limits: Among all patients, vaccine-induced immune responses occurred in approximately 93%.

Described time point: baseline, week 1 (first vaccination visit). Treatment denoted: pre-vaccination baseline after standard-of-care therapy. Each astrocytoma in the donors was new, WHO grade 3 or 4, IDH1-mutant and ATRX-lost. The V and J ends lost 5 bases and 4 bases respectively, with 16 bases between them. CDR1 is SGHRS, CDR2 YFSETQ, per germline. The CDR3 is made up of 15 amino acids. The protocol was immunoSEQ multiplex PCR, while the TCRdb copy is restricted to in-frame clones and leaves out a portion. This table has about 88,000 clones, around 79% appearing once. The source is a man in his forties with glioma. Some clones in this sample may be carry-over from other donors' samples. This specimen was PBMCs, taken from a glioma patient treated with radiotherapy, temozolomide or both. The chain couples TRBV5-1 to TRBJ1-3; D uncertain. The CDR3 region is CASSPSGPPGNTIYF. CDR3 coding DNA: TGCGCCAGCAGTCCCTCTGGACCCCCGGGAAACACCATATATTTT.